This T cell receptor beta chain originates from a study of blood T cells in healthy people across ages. It was with a sample-barcoded 5' primer and a J-beta primer mix that a second PCR of roughly 7 to 12 cycles was run. TCRdb recomputed calls from the 5' RACE reads with MiXCR, one row per CDR3 protein. The sample has around 800,000 distinct CDR3 sequences; approximately 59% are singletons. Each donor's blood draw was approximately 10 milliliters of peripheral blood. This clonotype was observed many times. Antigen unknown. Study-level points and caveats: Older individuals had lower TCR beta diversity per million T cells (the decline was roughly linear).

The sequence was collected from a man aged 25-45 years in good health. The sequenced sample consisted of blood.

The CDR3 loop is CASQRSLAGGETQYF. DNA for the CDR3: TGCGCCAGCCAACGTTCGCTAGCGGGGGGAGAGACCCAGTACTTC. The chain combines TRBV5-1 with TRBJ2-5; 11 bases line up with TRBD2. Trimming at V came to 7 bases and at J to 4 bases, leaving 9 bases not matched to a gene. This CDR3 is built from 15 residues. Germline values: CDR1 SGHRS, CDR2 YFSETQ.